The rows below give T cell receptor beta chains drawn from one sample of a study of T cell responses to AZD1222 COVID-19 vaccine. Some clones are missing from TCRdb's copy, which holds only in-frame ones; the method was immunoSEQ multiplex PCR. The data contain some 140,000 clones, roughly 89% of them singletons. This sample comprised peripheral blood, obtained on day 0 of AZD1222 vaccination. The receptor source for this set is an adult in good health. CDR3s include the opening cysteine and the closing phenylalanine or tryptophan. The D gene is left open where the match is weak. Only part of the rows carry a size: once, few, many, or a class if the clone is expanded.

CDR3aa	CDR3nt	abundance	v_gene	j_gene	d_gene
CASSPGEKLFF	TGTGCCAGCAGCCCCGGCGAAAAACTGTTTTTT	-	TRBV3-1/TRBV3-2	TRBJ1-4	-
CASSLSGTGGSPLHF	TGTGCCAGCAGTCTGTCCGGGACAGGGGGTTCACCCCTCCACTTT	-	TRBV27	TRBJ1-6	TRBD1
CASSEFRGGEDTQYF	TGTGCCAGCAGTGAATTCAGAGGAGGAGAAGATACGCAGTATTTT	-	TRBV25-1	TRBJ2-3	-
CSVRTGRDTQYF	TGCAGCGTGCGGACAGGGAGAGATACGCAGTATTTT	-	TRBV29-1	TRBJ2-3	TRBD1
CASSYPPRQGWSNQPQHF	TGTGCCAGCAGTTACCCCCCTCGACAGGGTTGGAGCAATCAGCCCCAGCATTTT	-	TRBV6-2/TRBV6-3	TRBJ1-5	TRBD1
CASSQEGRGQGALQYF	TGCGCCAGCAGCCAAGAGGGCAGGGGACAGGGGGCGTTACAGTACTTC	-	TRBV4-1	TRBJ2-7	TRBD1
CASSQDTLAGADTQYF	TGCGCCAGCAGCCAAGATACTCTAGCGGGGGCTGATACGCAGTATTTT	-	TRBV4-3	TRBJ2-3	TRBD2
CASSLLEHRNTEAFF	TGTGCCAGCAGTTTATTGGAACACCGGAACACTGAAGCTTTCTTT	-	TRBV28	TRBJ1-1	-
CASSLVGNSGRSTDTQYF	TGTGCCAGCAGCTTAGTGGGGAATAGCGGACGGAGCACAGATACGCAGTATTTT	-	TRBV7-9	TRBJ2-3	-
CASLLQGGNEKLFF	TGTGCCAGCCTACTACAGGGGGGAAATGAAAAACTGTTTTTT	-	TRBV28	TRBJ1-4	TRBD1
CASSVAQGARTEAFF	TGTGCCAGCAGCGTAGCGCAGGGGGCGAGAACTGAAGCTTTCTTT	-	TRBV9	TRBJ1-1	TRBD1
CASSQGPTNYGYTF	TGTGCCAGCAGCCAGGGCCCCACTAACTATGGCTACACCTTC	-	TRBV3-1/TRBV3-2	TRBJ1-2	-
CASSPLGGNTIYF	TGCGCCAGCAGCCCCTTGGGAGGAAACACCATATATTTT	once	TRBV4-1	TRBJ1-3	-
CASSDGSPHYGYTF	TGCGCCAGCAGTGATGGGTCGCCACACTATGGCTACACCTTC	once	TRBV10-1	TRBJ1-2	-
CASSREDRPHTEAFF	TGTGCCAGCAGTCGAGAAGACAGACCGCACACTGAAGCTTTCTTT	-	TRBV6-5	TRBJ1-1	-
CASSTGTGGGYGYTF	TGTGCCAGCAGTACGGGGACAGGAGGGGGCTATGGCTACACCTTC	-	TRBV27	TRBJ1-2	TRBD1
CASSWGDRENPEAFF	TGCGCCAGCAGTTGGGGGGACAGGGAGAACCCTGAAGCTTTCTTT	-	TRBV5-1	TRBJ1-1	TRBD1
CASSLRPESTDTQYF	TGTGCCAGCAGCCTCCGGCCAGAATCCACAGATACGCAGTATTTT	-	TRBV6-5	TRBJ2-3	-
CASSDPGLSNQPQHF	TGTGCCAGCAGTGACCCGGGACTGAGCAATCAGCCCCAGCATTTT	-	TRBV27	TRBJ1-5	-
CASSRSPDDTGELFF	TGTGCCAGCTCACGGAGTCCAGATGACACCGGGGAGCTGTTTTTT	-	TRBV18	TRBJ2-2	-
CASSLNDGTNYGYTF	TGCGCCAGCAGCCTAAACGACGGAACCAACTATGGCTACACCTTC	-	TRBV5-1	TRBJ1-2	-
CASSMRQVPIRTNVLTF	TGTGCCAGTAGTATGCGACAGGTCCCCATAAGAACCAACGTCCTGACTTTC	-	TRBV19	TRBJ2-6	-
CASSLKAPVGTEAFF	TGTGCCAGCAGTTTGAAGGCCCCGGTGGGCACTGAAGCTTTCTTT	-	TRBV27	TRBJ1-1	-
CASGLSEQFF	TGTGCCAGTGGGCTTTCTGAGCAGTTCTTC	-	TRBV19	TRBJ2-1	-
CASSLPGTEAFF	TGTGCCAGCAGTTTACCCGGCACTGAAGCTTTCTTT	-	TRBV27	TRBJ1-1	-
CASSPRQGERAFF	TGTGCCAGCTCACCCAGACAGGGCGAGAGAGCTTTCTTT	few	TRBV18	TRBJ1-1	TRBD1
CASSPQGKLSTNEKLFF	TGTGCCAGCAGTCCACAGGGTAAACTATCAACTAATGAAAAACTGTTTTTT	-	TRBV25-1	TRBJ1-4	-
CSAVRLASETQYF	TGCAGCGCCGTTAGACTAGCTTCAGAGACCCAGTACTTC	-	TRBV29-1	TRBJ2-5	TRBD2
CSASSGQGTQPQHF	TGCAGTGCTAGTTCGGGACAGGGGACCCAGCCCCAGCATTTT	few	TRBV20-1	TRBJ1-5	TRBD1
CASSPHLATNEKLFF	TGTGCCAGCAGCCCCCACCTCGCAACTAATGAAAAACTGTTTTTT	-	TRBV14	TRBJ1-4	-
CASSLMTDGNTIYF	TGTGCCAGCAGTCTCATGACTGATGGAAACACCATATATTTT	-	TRBV6-5	TRBJ1-3	-